One and the same sample provided the 29 T cell receptor beta chains below, sequenced in a study of identical twins. Each CDR3 protein is one row after TCRdb ran MiXCR on the 5' RACE reads. The top ten hold approximately 2.1% of the sample, which has around 300,000 distinct CDR3 sequences, more than 6.5% seen once. The data also belong to a second study, concerning yellow fever vaccine responses in identical twins.

The sequenced sample consisted of memory (CD45RO+) T cells sorted from blood. Every receptor here comes from a woman under 30 in good health.

The chain combines TRBV20-1 with TRBJ1-2, with TRBD1 matching 8 bases. The CDR3 is 15 amino acids. The germline CDR1 and CDR2 sequences are DFQATT and SNEGSKA (reference sequence). V dropped 6 bases and J dropped 7; count of bases not matched to a gene: 16. CDR3 amino acids: CSALTGQGSIGGYTF. The CDR3, as DNA: TGCAGTGCCCTAACAGGACAGGGCAGCATCGGTGGCTACACCTTC.

This clonotype was picked up many times. CDR3 nucleotides: TGTGCCAGCAGTTTTCTTAAGCGGGGGGGCGGGGATACGCAGTATTTT. Translating gives CASSFLKRGGGDTQYF. V gene TRBV12-3 or TRBV12-4 combines with J gene TRBJ2-3; TRBD2 aligns across 10 bases. The CDR3 sequence is 16 residues long. The J segment lost 6 bases and the V segment lost 3 bases, leaving 9 bases of the junction unmatched.

The chain joins TRBV3-1 to TRBJ2-3; D not certain. Between the trimmed V and J ends, which lost 3 bases and 6 bases, there was a span of 10 bases. The CDR3 has 13 residues. In germline, CDR1 is LGHDT, CDR2 YNNKEL (reference sequence). For the CDR3, the DNA is TGTGCCAGCAGCCACCAATTGGTGGATACGCAGTATTTT. This gives the protein CASSHQLVDTQYF.

This clonotype was recorded many times. V usage is TRBV4-2 and J usage is TRBJ1-1, with D possibly TRBD1 on 5 matching bases. Per the germline V gene, CDR1 is LGHNA and CDR2 is YNFKEQ. V was cut by 1 base and J by 4 bases, with 10 bases left in between. The CDR3 loop spans 14 amino acids. CDR3 amino acids: CASSQVSGGTEAFF. The CDR3 nucleotides are TGTGCCAGCAGCCAAGTTTCCGGGGGCACTGAAGCTTTCTTT.

This clonotype occurred a few times. V and J are TRBV9 and TRBJ2-3; 7 nucleotides agree with TRBD2. The CDR3 contains 15 residues. CDR1 is SGDLS, CDR2 YYNGEE, per germline. The V segment lost 1 base and the J segment 5 bases; nucleotides outside the gene matches: 7. CDR3: CASSVTASGKDTQYF. CDR3 sequence (DNA): TGTGCCAGCAGCGTAACGGCTAGCGGTAAAGATACGCAGTATTTT.

This clonotype was counted only a few times. CDR3 nucleotides: TGTGCCAGCAGTCTTGGACAGGGTCGAGTAGAGACCCAGTACTTC. It encodes CASSLGQGRVETQYF. This rearrangement joins TRBV28 to TRBJ2-5; TRBD1 agrees at 8 bases. The V and J ends lost 5 bases and 4 bases, in that order; junction bases with no gene match: 9. CDR3 length: 15 amino acids. Per germline, CDR1 MDHEN and CDR2 SYDVKM.

CDR3 sequence reads: CSARVPRDYPFVQYF. CDR3 sequence (DNA): TGCAGTGCTAGAGTCCCCCGGGACTACCCCTTCGTGCAGTACTTC. V gene TRBV20-1 combines with J gene TRBJ2-7; 7 nucleotides line up with TRBD2. Germline V gene sequence: CDR1 DFQATT, CDR2 SNEGSKA (reference sequence). This CDR3 region has 15 residues. V shed 1 base and J 9 bases; nucleotides not matched to a gene: 15.

Many counts were recorded for this clonotype. The chain joins TRBV12-3 or TRBV12-4 to TRBJ2-1, with D perhaps TRBD2 (7 bases). The germline V and J ends were trimmed by 7 bases and 8 bases, with 18 bases remaining between them. This CDR3 has 14 amino acids. CDR3 in DNA: TGTGCCAGCAACCAAGCGGGGCCAGGGGATGAGCAGTTCTTC. Translation gives CASNQAGPGDEQFF.

The sample holds many counts of this clonotype. The rearrangement joins TRBV5-1 to TRBJ2-3; D unresolved. Germline lookup yields CDR1 SGHRS and CDR2 YFSETQ. The CDR3 loop spans 11 amino acids. Trimming took off 6 bases at V and 3 bases at J, with 5 bases between the two ends. CDR3 coding DNA: TGCGCCAGCACCAGTACAGATACGCAGTATTTT. This gives the protein CASTSTDTQYF.

This clonotype was counted ten times or more. V is TRBV5-1 and J is TRBJ2-1, with D uncertain. This CDR3 comprises 16 residues. Germline CDR1 is SGHRS and CDR2 is YFSETQ. Trimming left V 4 bases short and J 0 bases short, with 14 bases between. DNA of the CDR3: TGCGCCAGCAGCCTCAATCGTGCTAGCTCCTACAATGAGCAGTTCTTC. It is translated as CASSLNRASSYNEQFF. The full variable domain, in which reference TRBV5-1 and TRBJ2-1 provide the parts outside the CDR3, is KAGVTQTPRYLIKTRGQQVTLSCSPISGHRSVSWYQQTPGQGLQFLFEYFSETQRNKGNFPGRFSGRQFSNSRSEMNVSTLELGDSALYLCASSLNRASSYNEQFFGPGTRLTVL.

In its sample, this clonotype was seen a few times. The chain combines TRBV11-3 with TRBJ2-1; TRBD2 aligns across 7 bases. CDR1 is SGHNT and CDR2 is YENEEA in the germline V gene. This CDR3 contains 15 residues. V shed 5 bases, J shed 4 bases, and the junction held 8 bases outside the gene matches. In nucleotides, the CDR3 is TGTGCCAGCAGCCCCAGCGGGGCCCTTTACAATGAGCAGTTCTTC. Translating it yields CASSPSGALYNEQFF.

Ten or more counts support this clonotype. The rearrangement uses TRBV7-7 and TRBJ2-3; D possibly corresponds to TRBD2 (5 bases). Looked up from germline, CDR1 is SSHAT and CDR2 is FNYEAQ (reference sequence). The CDR3 has 13 residues. Trimming cost V 4 bases and J 8 bases, with 13 bases left between them. The CDR3 DNA reads as TGTGCCAGCAGCTCAGATCGGGGTAGTACGCAGTATTTT. Translation: CASSSDRGSTQYF.

This clonotype was seen repeatedly, ten times or more. The chain carries TRBV20-1 and TRBJ1-5; no reliable D call. CDR1 is DFQATT and CDR2 is SNEGSKA in the germline V gene (reference sequence). The germline V and J ends were trimmed by 2 bases and 0 bases, with 14 bases remaining between them. The length of the CDR3 is 16 residues. In DNA, the CDR3 is TGCAGTGCTAGAATTGTGGGGAGGGATAGCAATCAGCCCCAGCATTTT. Translation: CSARIVGRDSNQPQHF.

The J gene is TRBJ1-4, the V gene TRBV20-1, with a weak D call TRBD1 (5 bases). V shed 0 bases and J shed 4 bases, with 12 bases lying between them. The CDR3 runs 15 residues. CDR1 is DFQATT and CDR2 is SNEGSKA in the germline V gene (reference sequence). CDR3 amino acids: CSARDLREGNEKLFF. CDR3 bases: TGCAGTGCTAGAGACCTCAGGGAGGGTAATGAAAAACTGTTTTTT.

On this clonotype: A much more abundant neighbour one base away suggests this may be a read error. Here the CDR3 omits its conserved ending phenylalanine or tryptophan, so a read error is the likely source. The rearrangement links TRBV5-1 to TRBJ2-3; 7 bases align to TRBD2. The CDR3 sequence is 16 residues long. The V gene end was trimmed by 0 bases and the J gene end by 4 bases; junction bases not matched to a gene: 8. Germline assignment: CDR1 SGHRS and CDR2 YFSETQ. The CDR3 protein is CASSLGLRERSDTQYL. The CDR3 region has the DNA TGCGCCAGCAGCTTGGGGTTGCGGGAGAGGTCAGATACGCAGTATTTG.

The table lists this clonotype with many counts. The chain carries TRBV5-1 and TRBJ2-7; 8 bases are a match to TRBD1. Trimming at V came to 0 bases and at J to 2 bases, leaving 7 bases not matched to a gene. Per germline, CDR1 SGHRS and CDR2 YFSETQ. This CDR3 is built from 16 residues. The CDR3 DNA reads as TGCGCCAGCAGCTTGGAGGGGCAGGGGGCTGCCTACGAGCAGTACTTC. Its translation is CASSLEGQGAAYEQYF.

This clonotype was observed many times. This chain connects TRBV29-1 to TRBJ2-5; 8 bases agree with TRBD1. The germline gives CDR1 SQVTM, CDR2 ANQGSEA. The CDR3 extends over 14 amino acids. J gave up 5 bases and V 6 bases, and 11 bases lay outside the gene matches. CDR3 DNA: TGCAGCGTAGTCGGACAGGGAGATGGGGAGACCCAGTACTTC. The encoded protein is CSVVGQGDGETQYF.

The CDR3 DNA follows: TGTGCCAGCAGTGAAGAAGTGGGGCCCCGCTATGGCTACACCTTC. This translates into CASSEEVGPRYGYTF. V gene TRBV6-1 combines with J gene TRBJ1-2; weak D call: TRBD1 (5 bases). V was shortened by 1 base and J by 4 bases, with 13 bases between the two germline ends. CDR1 MNHNS and CDR2 SASEGT come from the germline V gene. The CDR3 length is 15 residues.

This clonotype showed up many times. V and J are TRBV3-1 and TRBJ2-3; D uncertain. The CDR3 contains 12 residues. The V and J ends lost 2 bases and 8 bases respectively, with 8 bases between them. CDR1 and CDR2 (germline): LGHDT, YNNKEL (reference sequence). CDR3 in DNA: TGTGCCAGCAGCCAATTTCATGCTACGCAGTATTTT. Translation gives CASSQFHATQYF.

This clonotype was counted between two and nine times. The chain carries TRBV10-2 and TRBJ1-1; D is uncertain. The CDR3 consists of 13 residues. Germline lookup yields CDR1 WSHSY and CDR2 SAAADI. V lost 6 bases, J lost 1 base, and 9 bases lay in between. This CDR3 is CASRRNENTEAFF. As DNA, the CDR3 is TGCGCCAGCAGACGCAACGAGAACACTGAAGCTTTCTTT.

This clonotype turned up a few times. The chain links TRBV3-1 to TRBJ2-1, with TRBD2 identical over 13 bases. The V gene's germline CDR1 is LGHDT and CDR2 YNNKEL (reference sequence). The trim removed 4 bases at V and 9 bases at J, leaving 6 bases unmatched. The CDR3 has 15 amino acids. The CDR3 nucleotides read TGTGCCAGCAGCCTCGGACTAGCGGGAGCGGGTGAGCAGTTCTTC. Protein product: CASSLGLAGAGEQFF.

V gene TRBV6-2 or TRBV6-3 combines with J gene TRBJ2-1; D call uncertain. The germline gives CDR1 MNHEY, CDR2 SVGEGT. The V gene lost 2 bases and the J gene lost 8 bases, with 16 bases spanning the gap. The length of the CDR3 is 15 residues. The DNA for the CDR3 is TGTGCCAGCAGTTACGGTCAGGCCCCTGTGGATGAGCAGTTCTTC. Translating it yields CASSYGQAPVDEQFF.

This chain links TRBV6-1 with TRBJ1-2, with D possibly TRBD1 on 5 matching bases. The CDR3 consists of 17 residues. Trimming left V 6 bases short and J 0 bases short, with 20 bases between. CDR1 and CDR2 from the germline V gene are MNHNS and SASEGT. The CDR3 is CASSLRAILRPNYGYTF. CDR3 DNA: TGTGCCAGCAGCCTCAGGGCAATTCTGAGGCCTAACTATGGCTACACCTTC.

In its sample, this clonotype was seen a few times. CDR3 in DNA: TGTGCCAGCAGCTCGACTAGCGGGGGGGCCAGGGAGACCCAGTACTTC. Translated, it gives CASSSTSGGARETQYF. The rearrangement links TRBV6-1 to TRBJ2-5; 14 bases align to TRBD2. J gave up 5 bases and V 6 bases, and 8 bases lay outside the gene matches. The CDR3 totals 16 residues. Germline lookup yields CDR1 MNHNS and CDR2 SASEGT.

This clonotype was picked up many times. This chain connects TRBV5-6 to TRBJ2-5; TRBD2 is a possible D gene (6 bases). This CDR3 is built from 14 residues. Trimming took off 3 bases at V and 1 base at J, with 10 bases between the two ends. In germline, CDR1 is SGHDT, CDR2 YYEEEE. DNA of the CDR3: TGTGCCAGCAGCTCGGGACTTTCCCAAGAGACCCAGTACTTC. Protein: CASSSGLSQETQYF. The variable domain in full, with the rest retrieved from reference TRBV5-6 and TRBJ2-5, is DAGVTQSPTHLIKTRGQQVTLRCSPKSGHDTVSWYQQALGQGPQFIFQYYEEEERQRGNFPDRFSGHQFPNYSSELNVNALLLGDSALYLCASSSGLSQETQYFGPGTRLLVL.

This clonotype was observed a handful of times. The chain has TRBV18 and TRBJ2-4, with 9 bases identical to TRBD1. The V gene's germline CDR1 is KGHSH and CDR2 LQKENI. The trim removed 3 bases at V and 6 bases at J, leaving 0 bases unmatched. This CDR3 is built from 13 residues. Here the CDR3 DNA reads TGTGCCAGCTCACCGGGACAGGGAAACATTCAGTACTTC. It translates to CASSPGQGNIQYF.

There are a few counts of this clonotype. J is TRBJ2-7 and V is TRBV4-1; 11 bases map to TRBD2. V dropped 2 bases and J dropped 6; count of bases not matched to a gene: 6. This CDR3 contains 15 residues. CDR1 is MGHRA and CDR2 is YSYEKL in the germline V gene. The CDR3 loop reads CASSQPTSGTREQYF. Written as DNA, the CDR3 is TGCGCCAGCAGCCAACCGACTAGCGGGACGCGCGAGCAGTACTTC.

This clonotype showed up just a few times. This chain joins TRBV11-2 and TRBJ2-1, with 12 bases lining up with TRBD2. CDR3 size: 17 residues. Trimming at V came to 5 bases and at J to 9 bases, leaving 14 bases not matched to a gene. In germline, CDR1 is SGHAT, CDR2 FQNNGV. The CDR3 reads CASSPRGLAGILSEQFF. The CDR3 DNA sequence: TGTGCCAGCAGCCCACGAGGACTAGCGGGGATCTTGAGTGAGCAGTTCTTC.

CDR3 amino acids: CASTPRTGLYNEQFF. CDR3 in DNA: TGTGCCAGCACCCCAAGGACGGGGCTCTACAATGAGCAGTTCTTC. The chain carries TRBV11-2 and TRBJ2-1; perhaps D is TRBD1 or TRBD2 (5 bases each). The CDR3 totals 15 residues. Germline V CDR1 and CDR2: SGHAT, FQNNGV. V was shortened by 7 bases and J by 3 bases, with 16 bases between the two germline ends.